One and the same sample provided the 20 T cell receptor beta chains below, sequenced in a study of shared clonotypes between healthy human individuals. As defined, naive CD8 cells were CD45RO-negative and positively selected for CCR7, with terminally differentiated effector memory CD45RA+ cells excluded. Clones were read by immunoSEQ multiplex PCR, and TCRdb kept only the in-frame ones, dropping some. The sample comprises about 1,900,000 clones, less than 95% of which are singletons, and 0.9% to 1.5% rests with the top ten. The specimen sequenced was naive CD8+ T cells sorted from blood. All receptors derive from a man aged 18 to 30 in good health.

The V gene is TRBV25-1, the J gene TRBJ2-1, with 11 bases fitting TRBD2. This CDR3 is built from 15 residues. The trim removed 4 bases at V and 9 bases at J, leaving 8 bases unmatched. Per the germline V gene, CDR1 is MGHDK and CDR2 is SYGVNS. CDR3 DNA: TGTGCCAGCAGTGCCTTACTAGCGGGGGATGGTGAGCAGTTCTTC. Its protein product is CASSALLAGDGEQFF.

The chain recombines TRBV27 with TRBJ2-3; 9 bases fit TRBD1. Trimming took 3 bases from V and 5 from J; bases not matched to a gene: 6. The CDR3 extends over 15 amino acids. Germline loops: CDR1 MNHEY, CDR2 SMNVEV (reference sequence). The CDR3 DNA sequence: TGTGCCAGCAGTTTGTCAACAGGGGGCGTAGATACGCAGTATTTT. Its protein product is CASSLSTGGVDTQYF.

The chain carries TRBV5-6 and TRBJ2-4; D remains ambiguous. The germline V gene encodes CDR1 SGHDT and CDR2 YYEEEE. The V and J ends lost 4 bases and 5 bases respectively, with 10 bases between them. This CDR3 region has 13 residues. Here the CDR3 DNA reads TGTGCCAGCAGCGAGATCACAGAAAACATTCAGTACTTC. Translated: CASSEITENIQYF.

This sequence joins TRBV27 and TRBJ2-3, with D perhaps matching TRBD2 (6 bases). The CDR3 spans 14 residues. Trimming shortened V by 2 bases and J by 4 bases, and 10 bases separated the two germline ends. Per germline, CDR1 MNHEY and CDR2 SMNVEV (reference sequence). CDR3 sequence: CASSLAGTADTQYF. DNA of the CDR3: TGTGCCAGCAGTTTAGCCGGGACTGCAGATACGCAGTATTTT.

Here the CDR3 reads CAWTLSSGGSEQYF. DNA for the CDR3: TGTGCCTGGACCCTCTCTAGCGGGGGGTCCGAGCAGTACTTC. This chain joins TRBV30 and TRBJ2-7; 11 bases are a match to TRBD2. Germline CDR1 and CDR2: GTSNPN and SVGIG (reference sequence). The CDR3 spans 14 residues. The ends lost 4 bases at V and 6 bases at J; junction bases unmatched: 8. Full variable domain (missing parts from reference TRBV30 and TRBJ2-7): SQTIHQWPATLVQPVGSPLSLECTVEGTSNPNLYWYRQAAGRGLQLLFYSVGIGQISSEVPQNLSASRPQDRQFILSSKKLLLSDSGFYLCAWTLSSGGSEQYFGPGTRLTVT.

V usage is TRBV2 and J usage is TRBJ1-2; D is ambiguous. V lost 8 bases to trimming and J lost 8 bases, with 12 bases between them. CDR1 is SNHLY and CDR2 is FYNNEI in the germline V gene. This CDR3 spans 11 amino acids. CDR3 sequence reads: CASSHGWGYTF. DNA for the CDR3: TGTGCCAGCTCGCACGGGTGGGGCTACACCTTC.

The chain joins TRBV7-9 to TRBJ1-2; 10 bases agree with TRBD1. The V gene's germline CDR1 is SEHNR and CDR2 FQNEAQ (reference sequence). V trimming: 1 base; J trimming: 1 base; junction bases outside the gene matches: 6. The CDR3 contains 17 residues. CDR3 bases: TGTGCCAGCAGCTTAGAAGTTGGGACAGGGGATAACTATGGCTACACCTTC. Amino acid sequence: CASSLEVGTGDNYGYTF.

The gene calls are TRBV5-1 and TRBJ2-6; D gene unclear. The CDR3 spans 17 residues. Germline V gene data show CDR1 as SGHRS and CDR2 as YFSETQ. V gave up 7 bases and J gave up 5 bases, with 22 bases separating them. In nucleotides, the CDR3 is TGCGCCAGCGAGTGTCGAGGTTCACAAAGTCGGGCCAACGTCCTGACTTTC. Translating it yields CASECRGSQSRANVLTF. The variable domain in full, completed from reference TRBV5-1 and TRBJ2-6, reads KAGVTQTPRYLIKTRGQQVTLSCSPISGHRSVSWYQQTPGQGLQFLFEYFSETQRNKGNFPGRFSGRQFSNSRSEMNVSTLELGDSALYLCASECRGSQSRANVLTFGAGSRLTVL.

As concerns this clone: Different DNA sequences within this sample yield the same CDR3. J is TRBJ1-1 and V is TRBV25-1; no definite D call. The CDR3 runs to 13 residues. Per germline, CDR1 MGHDK and CDR2 SYGVNS. V was trimmed by 4 bases and J by 5 bases, leaving 11 bases between them. The CDR3 region has the DNA TGTGCCAGCAGTGTCGGGGTTGGGACTGAAGCTTTCTTT. Its protein is CASSVGVGTEAFF.

The chain employs TRBV19 and TRBJ2-7, with 11 bases matching TRBD2. The V segment lost 4 bases and the J segment 7 bases; nucleotides outside the gene matches: 9. The CDR3 sequence is 15 residues long. The germline CDR1 and CDR2 sequences are LNHDA and SQIVND (reference sequence). CDR3 coding DNA: TGTGCCAGTAGTACCACTAGCGGGGGATTCGGTGAGCAGTACTTC. Its translation: CASSTTSGGFGEQYF.

The V and J genes are TRBV27 and TRBJ2-7; the match to TRBD1 covers 8 bases. J was trimmed by 2 bases and V by 7 bases; bases with no gene match: 7. CDR1 is MNHEY and CDR2 is SMNVEV in the germline V gene (reference sequence). The CDR3 sequence is 14 residues long. The CDR3 DNA sequence: TGTGCCAGCAACTCAGGGGGCGCAACCTACGAGCAGTACTTC. Its translation is CASNSGGATYEQYF.

The chain combines TRBV27 with TRBJ1-1; TRBD1 aligns across 11 bases. The CDR3 loop spans 15 amino acids. Per the germline V gene, CDR1 is MNHEY and CDR2 is SMNVEV (reference sequence). J was trimmed by 3 bases and V by 9 bases; bases with no gene match: 9. CDR3 loop: CASQDRGLFDTEAFF. DNA of the CDR3: TGTGCCAGTCAGGACAGGGGGCTTTTTGACACTGAAGCTTTCTTT.

The V and J genes are TRBV5-4 and TRBJ2-3; D gene uncertain. The germline V gene encodes CDR1 SGHNT and CDR2 YYREEE (reference sequence). V was clipped by 1 base and J by 0 bases, with 6 bases between them. The CDR3 runs 14 residues. The DNA for the CDR3 is TGTGCCAGCAGCTTGATCGGTAGCACAGATACGCAGTATTTT. Its protein product is CASSLIGSTDTQYF.

The CDR3 sequence is CASSLERTGSYEQYF. The CDR3 region has the DNA TGTGCCAGCAGCTTAGAGAGGACAGGGTCCTACGAGCAGTACTTC. The rearrangement links TRBV7-9 to TRBJ2-7; TRBD1 matches 8 bases. Trimming at V came to 1 base and at J to 1 base, leaving 3 bases not matched to a gene. The length of the CDR3 is 15 residues. Germline lookup yields CDR1 SEHNR and CDR2 FQNEAQ (reference sequence).

This chain connects TRBV7-8 to TRBJ2-7; the D call may be TRBD1 or TRBD2 (5 bases each). The germline V and J ends were trimmed by 5 bases and 5 bases, with 19 bases remaining between them. Germline lookup yields CDR1 SGHVS and CDR2 FQNEAQ. The CDR3 is made up of 15 amino acids. The DNA for the CDR3 is TGTGCCAGCAGCCTCCCGGGGCAGGGTGGCCACGAGCAGTACTTC. Translation gives CASSLPGQGGHEQYF.

The chain links TRBV27 to TRBJ2-7; D call uncertain. With 5 bases removed from V and 7 bases from J, the gap between germline ends came to 21 bases. CDR3 size: 15 residues. Germline CDR1 and CDR2: MNHEY and SMNVEV (reference sequence). The CDR3 DNA follows: TGTGCCAGCAGTCAACTCCAGGACGGCCTAGGGGAGCAGTACTTC. It is translated as CASSQLQDGLGEQYF.

This clone has a single count. This sequence joins TRBV9 and TRBJ2-3, with 7 bases fitting TRBD2. CDR3 length: 15 residues. V trimming: 3 bases; J trimming: 4 bases; junction bases outside the gene matches: 8. Looked up from germline, CDR1 is SGDLS and CDR2 is YYNGEE. This chain's CDR3 is CASSEAGVAADTQYF. The CDR3 DNA follows: TGTGCCAGCAGCGAGGCGGGAGTAGCGGCAGATACGCAGTATTTT.

This clone appeared once. The V gene is TRBV28, the J gene TRBJ1-5; D remains ambiguous. Per germline, CDR1 MDHEN and CDR2 SYDVKM. Trimming removed 1 base at V and 0 bases at J, with 10 bases between. This CDR3 has 16 residues. DNA of the CDR3: TGTGCCAGCAGTTTATTTTCCCTTAATAGCAATCAGCCCCAGCATTTT. It codes for CASSLFSLNSNQPQHF.

A word on this clone: Other DNA sequences in this specimen translate into the identical CDR3. V usage is TRBV7-6 and J usage is TRBJ2-2, with a tentative D call TRBD1 (5 bases). The germline V gene has CDR1 SGHVS and CDR2 FNYEAQ. V gave up 1 base and J gave up 3 bases, with 6 bases separating them. CDR3 length: 14 amino acids. The CDR3 coding sequence is TGTGCCAGCAGCTTAGAGGGGTACACCGGGGAGCTGTTTTTT. Amino acids: CASSLEGYTGELFF.

As regards this clone: The sample carries other DNA sequences with the same CDR3. The chain links TRBV15 to TRBJ2-7; D perhaps matches TRBD1 (7 bases). Germline CDR1 reads LNHNV; CDR2 reads YYDKDF (reference sequence). V gave up 8 bases and J gave up 2 bases, with 10 bases separating them. The CDR3 has 12 amino acids. Here the CDR3 reads CATRGTAYEQYF. In DNA form, the CDR3 reads TGTGCCACCCGCGGGACAGCCTACGAGCAGTACTTC.